A single sample is the source of the 20 T cell receptor beta chains below, sequenced in a study of blood T cell repertoires in COVID-19. Profiled with immunoSEQ multiplex PCR; TCRdb holds only in-frame clones, not every one. The sample lists 200,000 or so clones; around 90% were seen once. The sequenced sample consisted of PBMCs or T cells enriched from blood (not recorded which). Receptors were obtained from a man in his thirties or forties who had recovered from COVID-19.

Of note for this clone: This may be a read error, as it is one base from a much larger clone. The chain uses TRBV11-2 and TRBJ2-2; D unclear. CDR3 size: 13 residues. CDR1 and CDR2 (germline): SGHAT, FQNNGV. Trimming stripped 6 bases from V and 1 base from J, with 6 bases between. The CDR3: CASSEQNTGELFF. In nucleotides, the CDR3 is TGTGCCAGCAGTGAACAGAACACCGGGGAGCTGTTTTTT.

This clone counts as medium-sized. The chain combines TRBV28 with TRBJ2-3; D remains unclear. The germline V and J ends were trimmed by 5 bases and 3 bases, with 15 bases remaining between them. Germline values: CDR1 MDHEN, CDR2 SYDVKM. The CDR3 contains 15 residues. Here the CDR3 reads CASSAPSELTDTQYF. The CDR3 DNA sequence: TGTGCCAGCAGTGCCCCTAGTGAATTGACAGATACGCAGTATTTT.

The chain carries TRBV7-2 and TRBJ2-3, with D unclear. CDR1 is SGHTA, CDR2 FQGNSA, per germline. CDR3 size: 14 residues. Between the trimmed V and J ends, which lost 3 bases and 0 bases, there was a span of 7 bases. CDR3 region: CASSFSRSTDTQYF. CDR3 coding DNA: TGTGCCAGCAGCTTTTCCCGTAGCACAGATACGCAGTATTTT.

The rearrangement joins TRBV3-1 (or the pseudogene TRBV3-2) to TRBJ2-7; maybe TRBD1 (6 bases). Germline loops: CDR1 LGHDT, CDR2 YNNKEL (reference sequence). The CDR3 consists of 16 residues. With 0 bases removed from V and 6 bases from J, the gap between germline ends came to 18 bases. The CDR3 region has the DNA TGTGCCAGCAGCCAAGATCAAGGCAGGGGAAGGTCCGAGCAGTACTTC. Amino acid sequence: CASSQDQGRGRSEQYF.

V usage is TRBV27 and J usage is TRBJ2-2; 10 bases fit TRBD1. V dropped 2 bases and J dropped 5; count of bases not matched to a gene: 14. The CDR3 contains 19 residues. Germline CDR1 is MNHEY and CDR2 is SMNVEV (reference sequence). CDR3 amino acids: CASSLIRTRRGQGTGELFF. CDR3 DNA: TGTGCCAGCAGTTTAATTCGTACGAGACGGGGACAGGGGACCGGGGAGCTGTTTTTT.

This rearrangement joins TRBV7-8 to TRBJ1-2; TRBD1 might be the D (5 bases). Between the trimmed V and J ends, which lost 1 base and 2 bases, there was a span of 11 bases. CDR1 SGHVS and CDR2 FQNEAQ come from the germline V gene. The CDR3 length is 15 residues. The CDR3 here is CASSLEGKQNYGYTF. The CDR3 DNA reads TGTGCCAGCAGCTTAGAGGGGAAGCAGAACTATGGCTACACCTTC.

The chain has TRBV14 and TRBJ1-6; tentatively, D is TRBD1 (5 bases). Trimming stripped 0 bases from V and 10 bases from J, with 10 bases between. The V gene's germline CDR1 is SGHDN and CDR2 FVKESK. The CDR3 is 14 amino acids. CDR3: CASSQDQRGSPLHF. CDR3 nucleotide sequence: TGTGCCAGCAGCCAAGATCAAAGGGGATCACCCCTCCACTTT.

Regarding this clone: Additional DNA sequences in this sample encode the identical CDR3. This rearrangement joins TRBV28 to TRBJ2-7, with D possibly being TRBD2 (5 bases). V shed 2 bases and J shed 7 bases, with 6 bases lying between them. Looked up from germline, CDR1 is MDHEN and CDR2 is SYDVKM. This CDR3 has 11 residues. This chain's CDR3 is CASSLRGEQYF. The CDR3 DNA reads as TGTGCCAGCAGTTTACGCGGGGAGCAGTACTTC.

V and J are TRBV5-1 and TRBJ2-7; 9 bases are a match to TRBD1. Trimming removed 5 bases from V and 2 bases from J; junction bases left unmatched: 11. The CDR3 is 16 residues long. Germline lookup yields CDR1 SGHRS and CDR2 YFSETQ. The CDR3 coding sequence is TGCGCCAGCAGGTGGGGTTTGGGGACAGGGCCCTACGAGCAGTACTTC. Its protein product is CASRWGLGTGPYEQYF.

The chain links TRBV10-3 to TRBJ2-1; TRBD1 matches 9 bases. There are 16 residues in the CDR3. The germline V gene encodes CDR1 ENHRY and CDR2 SYGVKD. J lost 3 bases, V lost 0 bases, and 3 bases had no gene match. CDR3 sequence reads: CAISESRTGVYNEQFF. As DNA, the CDR3 is TGTGCCATCAGTGAGTCGCGGACAGGGGTCTACAATGAGCAGTTCTTC.

The chain couples TRBV4-2 to TRBJ2-4, with 7 bases aligning to TRBD1. This CDR3 contains 15 residues. V shed 4 bases, J shed 0 bases, and the junction held 3 bases outside the gene matches. Germline values: CDR1 LGHNA, CDR2 YNFKEQ. CDR3 in amino acids: CASSRDRVAKNIQYF. The CDR3 nucleotides are TGTGCCAGCAGCCGAGACAGGGTAGCCAAAAACATTCAGTACTTC.

This clone was seen just once. This sequence joins TRBV6-4 and TRBJ1-2, with 9 nucleotides matching TRBD1. V was pared by 5 bases and J by 2 bases, with 3 bases of the junction left unmatched. Germline CDR1 reads MRHNA; CDR2 reads SNTAGT. The CDR3 is made up of 14 amino acids. DNA for the CDR3: TGTGCCAGCAGTAGGGACAGGGCGAACTATGGCTACACCTTC. Translation: CASSRDRANYGYTF.

This sequence joins TRBV30 and TRBJ1-2; 7 bases are shared with TRBD1. The germline CDR1 and CDR2 sequences are GTSNPN and SVGIG (reference sequence). This CDR3 has 14 residues. V was clipped by 5 bases and J by 7 bases; unmatched bases: 13. For the CDR3, the DNA is TGTGCCTGGGAGCGCACAGGGGTCGGCTCTGGCTACACCTTC. Encoded protein: CAWERTGVGSGYTF.

The chain is built from TRBV7-6 and TRBJ2-5, with 7 bases identical to TRBD2. This CDR3 has 20 residues. The germline V gene encodes CDR1 SGHVS and CDR2 FNYEAQ. The ends lost 5 bases at V and 3 bases at J; junction bases unmatched: 24. The DNA of the CDR3 is TGTGCCAGCAGCGTCCTAAGAGGGTGGCGAGCGTCGGGGAGGGAAGAGACCCAGTACTTC. Translating it yields CASSVLRGWRASGREETQYF.

The chain couples TRBV5-1 to TRBJ1-4; a possible D gene is TRBD1 (6 bases). Trimming left V 0 bases short and J 8 bases short, with 17 bases between. Germline assignment: CDR1 SGHRS and CDR2 YFSETQ. The CDR3 contains 16 residues. CDR3 in DNA: TGCGCCAGCAGCTTGGAGGGTGGGGGCGTTATCGAAAAACTGTTTTTT. It translates to CASSLEGGGVIEKLFF.

The chain employs TRBV5-1 and TRBJ2-1; 12 bases fit TRBD2. CDR1 is SGHRS, CDR2 YFSETQ, per germline. The CDR3 extends over 17 amino acids. V was pared by 0 bases and J by 7 bases, with 8 bases of the junction left unmatched. The CDR3 DNA reads TGCGCCAGCAGCTTGGCGACACTAGCGGGAGGTTATAATGAGCAGTTCTTC. It specifies CASSLATLAGGYNEQFF.

V gene TRBV7-2 combines with J gene TRBJ2-3; the D is unclear. CDR3 length: 14 amino acids. Germline CDR1 and CDR2: SGHTA and FQGNSA. V lost 5 bases and J 0 bases, leaving 9 bases between the germline ends. The CDR3 loop is CASSIRQSTDTQYF. For the CDR3, the DNA is TGTGCCAGCAGCATCCGACAAAGCACAGATACGCAGTATTTT.

V and J are TRBV9 and TRBJ2-3, with TRBD1 as a possible D gene (6 bases). CDR3 length: 15 residues. Looked up from germline, CDR1 is SGDLS and CDR2 is YYNGEE. V was pared by 3 bases and J by 2 bases, with 13 bases between. CDR3 residues: CASSAGQGFTDTQYF. As DNA, the CDR3 is TGTGCCAGCAGCGCCGGTCAGGGGTTCACAGATACGCAGTATTTT.

This chain connects TRBV11-1 to TRBJ1-2, with 7 nucleotides matching TRBD1. This CDR3 contains 15 residues. CDR1 is SGHAT, CDR2 FQDESV, per germline (reference sequence). V lost 5 bases and J lost 1; bases outside the gene matches: 7. In nucleotides, the CDR3 is TGTGCCAGCAGCCTTGGACAGGTTCATAACTATGGCTACACCTTC. This gives the protein CASSLGQVHNYGYTF.

V and J are TRBV4-1 and TRBJ2-5; 7 bases map to TRBD2. Per germline, CDR1 MGHRA and CDR2 YSYEKL. The CDR3 has 15 residues. Germline trimming cut 8 bases from V and 2 bases from J; bases unmatched to any gene: 11. This CDR3 reads CASVRAGRVQETQYF. The DNA for the CDR3 is TGCGCCAGCGTCCGAGCGGGAAGGGTGCAAGAGACCCAGTACTTC.